This TCR beta chain was sequenced in a study of T cell repertoires in cytomegalovirus infection. Study conclusions and caveats: The ex vivo response was dominated by HLA-C-restricted CMV-specific TCR beta clonotypes.

This clonotype was observed a handful of times. Antigen: not known. The ends were cut back, 2 bases at V and 5 bases at J, with 8 bases in the middle. The CDR3 is 12 amino acids. Germline V gives CDR1 DFQATT, CDR2 SNEGSKA (reference sequence). TCRdb re-analysed the reads in MiXCR, keeping a single row per CDR3 protein. Here the sample spans a few hundred thousand distinct CDR3 sequences, 17% being singletons. The TCR sequence derives from a human donor in good health (CMV status not recorded). Some clones in this sample may be carry-over from other donors' samples. The chain combines TRBV20-1 with TRBJ2-3; no definite D call. Specimen: PBMCs. CDR3 DNA: TGCAGTGCTAGACGTCCCGGAGATACGCAGTATTTT. Translation: CSARRPGDTQYF.